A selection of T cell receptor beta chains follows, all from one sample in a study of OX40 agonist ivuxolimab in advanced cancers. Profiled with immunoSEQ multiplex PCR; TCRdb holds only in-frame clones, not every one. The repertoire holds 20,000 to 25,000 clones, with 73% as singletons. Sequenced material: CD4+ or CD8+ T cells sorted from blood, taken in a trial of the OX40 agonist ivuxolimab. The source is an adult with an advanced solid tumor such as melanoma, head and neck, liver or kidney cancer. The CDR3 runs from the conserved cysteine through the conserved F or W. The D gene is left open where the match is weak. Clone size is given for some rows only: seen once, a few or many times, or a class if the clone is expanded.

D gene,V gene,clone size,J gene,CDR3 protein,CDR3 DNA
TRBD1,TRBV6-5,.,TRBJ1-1,CASSPDRGWTEAFF,TGTGCCAGCAGTCCGGACAGGGGATGGACTGAAGCTTTCTTT
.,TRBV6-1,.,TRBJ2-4,CASSQGWRDIQYF,TGTGCCAGCAGCCAGGGGTGGAGAGACATTCAGTACTTC
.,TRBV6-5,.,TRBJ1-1,CASNDYGAEAFF,TGTGCCAGCAACGACTATGGCGCTGAAGCTTTCTTT
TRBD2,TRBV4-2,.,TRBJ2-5,CASSPGRVEGETQYF,TGTGCCAGCAGCCCGGGGAGGGTTGAGGGAGAGACCCAGTACTTC
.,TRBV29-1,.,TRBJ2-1,CSVEVGGQRNNEQFF,TGCAGCGTTGAAGTCGGGGGCCAGCGTAACAATGAGCAGTTCTTC
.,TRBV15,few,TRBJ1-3,CATSRESSSGNTIYF,TGTGCCACCAGCAGAGAAAGCAGCTCTGGAAACACCATATATTTT
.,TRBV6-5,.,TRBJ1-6,CASSYADFNSPLHF,TGTGCCAGCAGTTACGCGGATTTCAATTCACCCCTCCACTTT
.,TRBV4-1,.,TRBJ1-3,CASSQRPSRGPSGNTIYF,TGCGCCAGCAGCCAAAGGCCGAGCCGGGGGCCCTCTGGAAACACCATATATTTT
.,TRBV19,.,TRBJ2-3,CASSIGVSGADTQYF,TGTGCCAGTAGTATCGGGGTTAGCGGCGCAGATACGCAGTATTTT
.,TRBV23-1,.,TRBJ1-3,CASSPLENIGSGNTIYF,TGCGCCAGCAGTCCATTAGAAAATATAGGGTCTGGAAACACCATATATTTT
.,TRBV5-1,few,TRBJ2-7,CASSLEGGFKLYEQYF,TGCGCCAGCAGCTTGGAAGGCGGGTTTAAGCTTTACGAGCAGTACTTC
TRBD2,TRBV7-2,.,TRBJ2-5,CASSLGVGGVQETQYF,TGTGCCAGCAGCTTGGGCGTGGGGGGGGTACAAGAGACCCAGTACTTC
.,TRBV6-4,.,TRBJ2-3,CASGWNTDTQYF,TGTGCCAGCGGTTGGAACACAGATACGCAGTATTTT
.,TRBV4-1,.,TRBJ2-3,CASSRGNTDTQYF,TGCGCCAGCAGCAGGGGGAACACAGATACGCAGTATTTT
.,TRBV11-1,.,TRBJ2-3,CASSLTHLRDTQYF,TGTGCCAGCAGCTTAACCCACTTAAGAGATACGCAGTATTTT
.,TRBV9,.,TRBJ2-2,CASSAGGTGELFF,TGTGCCAGCAGCGCCGGGGGTACCGGGGAGCTGTTTTTT
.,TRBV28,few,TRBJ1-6,CASGLPGEYNSPLHF,TGTGCCAGCGGCCTACCAGGGGAGTATAATTCACCCCTCCACTTT
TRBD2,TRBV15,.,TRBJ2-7,CATSGAGGEQYF,TGTGCCACCAGCGGCGCGGGGGGCGAGCAGTACTTC
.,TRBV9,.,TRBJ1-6,CASSAMNSPLHF,TGTGCCAGCAGCGCCATGAATTCACCCCTCCACTTT
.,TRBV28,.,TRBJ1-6,CASCSYRLMNSPLHF,TGTGCCAGCTGTTCATACAGGCTAATGAATTCACCCCTCCACTTT
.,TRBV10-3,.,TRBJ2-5,CAISERGAIQETQYF,TGTGCCATCAGTGAGCGGGGGGCCATACAAGAGACCCAGTACTTC
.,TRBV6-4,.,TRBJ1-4,CASSDSSTGANEKLFF,TGTGCCAGCAGTGACTCCTCGACGGGGGCTAATGAAAAACTGTTTTTT
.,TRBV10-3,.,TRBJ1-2,CAIRAENGYTF,TGTGCCATCAGGGCGGAGAATGGCTACACCTTC
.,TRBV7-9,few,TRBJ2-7,CASSSGRDPAYEQYF,TGTGCCAGCAGTTCGGGCCGGGACCCTGCTTACGAGCAGTACTTC
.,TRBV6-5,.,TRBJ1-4,CASSYSIQGKLFF,TGTGCCAGCAGTTACTCGATCCAGGGGAAACTGTTTTTT